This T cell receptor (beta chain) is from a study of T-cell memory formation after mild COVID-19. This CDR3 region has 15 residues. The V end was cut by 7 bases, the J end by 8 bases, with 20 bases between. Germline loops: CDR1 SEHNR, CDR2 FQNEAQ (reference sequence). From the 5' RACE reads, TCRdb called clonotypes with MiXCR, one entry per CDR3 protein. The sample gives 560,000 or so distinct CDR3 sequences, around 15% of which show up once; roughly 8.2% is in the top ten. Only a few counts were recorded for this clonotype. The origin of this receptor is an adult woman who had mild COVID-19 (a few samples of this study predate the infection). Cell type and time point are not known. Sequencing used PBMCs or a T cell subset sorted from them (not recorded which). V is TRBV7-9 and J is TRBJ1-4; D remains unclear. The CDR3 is CASTPGKSASEKLFF. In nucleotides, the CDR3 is TGTGCCAGCACCCCTGGGAAGAGCGCCAGCGAAAAACTGTTTTTT.